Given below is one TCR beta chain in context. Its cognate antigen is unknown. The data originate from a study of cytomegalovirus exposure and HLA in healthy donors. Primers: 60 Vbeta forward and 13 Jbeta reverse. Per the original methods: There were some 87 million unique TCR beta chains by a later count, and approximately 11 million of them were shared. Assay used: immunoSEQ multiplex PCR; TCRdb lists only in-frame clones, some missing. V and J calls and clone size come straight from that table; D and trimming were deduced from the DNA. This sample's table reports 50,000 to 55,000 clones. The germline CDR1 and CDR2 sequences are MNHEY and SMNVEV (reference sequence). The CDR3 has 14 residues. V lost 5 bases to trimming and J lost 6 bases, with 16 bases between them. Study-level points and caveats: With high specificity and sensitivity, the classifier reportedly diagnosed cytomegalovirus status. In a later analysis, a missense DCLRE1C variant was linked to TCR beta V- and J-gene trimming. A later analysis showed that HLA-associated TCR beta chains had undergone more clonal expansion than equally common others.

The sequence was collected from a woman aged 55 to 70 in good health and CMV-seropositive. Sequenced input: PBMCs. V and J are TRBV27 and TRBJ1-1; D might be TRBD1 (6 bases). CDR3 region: CASSLGQRGPEAFF. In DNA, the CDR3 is TGTGCCAGCAGTCTGGGACAACGGGGTCCTGAAGCTTTCTTT.